The 18 T cell receptor beta chains below come from one sample, sequenced in a study of cytomegalovirus exposure and HLA in healthy donors. TCRdb's table, derived via immunoSEQ multiplex PCR, lists solely in-frame clones and lacks some. The sample carries approximately 230,000 clones, more than 85% recorded once. The sequencing sample was made of PBMCs. The receptors come from a young man in good health and CMV-seropositive.

V usage is TRBV6-1 and J usage is TRBJ1-1, with TRBD1 as a possible D gene (5 bases). Germline V gene lookup returns CDR1 MNHNS and CDR2 SASEGT. Trimming cost V 6 bases and J 5 bases, with 19 bases left between them. CDR3 length: 15 amino acids. The CDR3 reads CASSPMEGSWTEAFF. The DNA for the CDR3 is TGTGCCAGCAGCCCTATGGAGGGGAGCTGGACTGAAGCTTTCTTT.

The V and J genes are TRBV7-8 and TRBJ1-1; possibly TRBD1 for D (5 bases). The length of the CDR3 is 15 residues. Germline V CDR1 and CDR2: SGHVS, FQNEAQ. The V end was cut by 2 bases, the J end by 1 base, with 11 bases between. CDR3 in amino acids: CASSLLGLGNTEAFF. CDR3 bases: TGTGCCAGCAGCTTATTGGGACTGGGGAACACTGAAGCTTTCTTT. Looking up the rest from reference TRBV7-8 and TRBJ1-1 gives the full variable domain: GAGVSQSPRYKVAKRGQDVALRCDPISGHVSLFWYQQALGQGPEFLTYFQNEAQLDKSGLPSDRFFAERPEGSVSTLKIQRTQQEDSAVYLCASSLLGLGNTEAFFGQGTRLTVV.

The chain recombines TRBV5-6 with TRBJ1-2, with D possibly being TRBD1 (6 bases). V dropped 1 base and J dropped 3 bases, with 13 bases sitting between them. This CDR3 comprises 15 residues. Per germline, CDR1 SGHDT and CDR2 YYEEEE. In DNA form, the CDR3 reads TGTGCCAGCAGCTTGTTAGTGGGGGCAGACTATGGCTACACCTTC. Translation: CASSLLVGADYGYTF.

This clone was seen once. The CDR3 coding sequence is TGTGCCAGCAGCATACCGGTAGGGGAGCAGTACTTC. Amino acid sequence: CASSIPVGEQYF. The chain has TRBV13 and TRBJ2-7, with unresolved D. This CDR3 region has 12 residues. Germline V CDR1 and CDR2: PRHDT, FYEKMQ (reference sequence). Trimming left V 5 bases short and J 7 bases short, with 12 bases between.

The V and J genes are TRBV4-1 and TRBJ2-1, with D possibly called TRBD1 or TRBD2 (5 bases each). The CDR3 consists of 15 residues. CDR1 is MGHRA and CDR2 is YSYEKL in the germline V gene. V lost 0 bases, J lost 6 bases, and 12 bases lay in between. The chain's CDR3 is CASSQDGTGSNEQFF. The CDR3 nucleotides read TGCGCCAGCAGCCAAGATGGGACCGGATCCAATGAGCAGTTCTTC.

The CDR3 region is CSVSGGGGSYEQYF. DNA for the CDR3: TGCAGCGTTTCCGGCGGGGGAGGATCCTACGAGCAGTACTTC. The rearrangement joins TRBV29-1 to TRBJ2-7; 7 nucleotides align to TRBD2. Germline loops: CDR1 SQVTM, CDR2 ANQGSEA. V gave up 5 bases and J gave up 1 base; unmatched junction bases: 8. The CDR3 is 14 residues long.

Note on this clone: The sample contains more than one DNA sequence encoding this CDR3. Here the CDR3 DNA reads TGTGCCAGCAGTTTATCGGGAAGCGGTTCCTACAATGAGCAGTTCTTC. Its protein product is CASSLSGSGSYNEQFF. The V gene is TRBV27, the J gene TRBJ2-1; maybe TRBD2 (5 bases). CDR1 MNHEY and CDR2 SMNVEV come from the germline V gene (reference sequence). V lost 0 bases, J lost 1 base, and 10 bases lay in between. The CDR3 spans 16 residues.

This clone was observed many times. This rearrangement joins TRBV27 to TRBJ2-3; 7 nucleotides match TRBD2. Germline-derived CDR1 and CDR2 are MNHEY and SMNVEV (reference sequence). The CDR3 runs 16 residues. After removal of 7 bases from V and 2 bases from J, the junction contained 12 bases not matched to a gene. The CDR3 loop is CASMGLAVRITDTQYF. CDR3 bases: TGTGCCAGCATGGGGCTAGCGGTACGCATCACAGATACGCAGTATTTT.

This chain uses TRBV27 with TRBJ1-1, with 9 bases fitting TRBD1. The trim removed 4 bases at V and 3 bases at J, leaving 9 bases unmatched. The CDR3 sequence is 16 residues long. The germline V gene has CDR1 MNHEY and CDR2 SMNVEV (reference sequence). The CDR3 bases are TGTGCCAGCAGTTACAACAGGGGGCCAAGGGACACTGAAGCTTTCTTT. It yields the protein CASSYNRGPRDTEAFF.

This chain joins TRBV7-8 and TRBJ2-7; maybe TRBD2 (6 bases). Per the germline V gene, CDR1 is SGHVS and CDR2 is FQNEAQ. The CDR3 consists of 14 residues. Trimming pared 2 bases from V and 4 bases from J, leaving 12 bases between. The chain's CDR3 is CASSLPGEEYEQYF. The CDR3 DNA follows: TGTGCCAGCAGCTTACCTGGGGAGGAGTACGAGCAGTACTTC.

The chain joins TRBV10-3 to TRBJ2-7, with 9 bases that match TRBD1. The CDR3 is made up of 15 amino acids. Looked up from germline, CDR1 is ENHRY and CDR2 is SYGVKD. The V segment lost 4 bases and the J segment 3 bases; nucleotides outside the gene matches: 7. CDR3 bases: TGTGCCATCAGTGGAACGGGACAGGGCTACTACGAGCAGTACTTC. Amino acids: CAISGTGQGYYEQYF.

The rearrangement joins TRBV27 to TRBJ1-4; TRBD1 is a possible D gene (6 bases). Per the germline V gene, CDR1 is MNHEY and CDR2 is SMNVEV (reference sequence). Trimming removed 3 bases from V and 7 bases from J, with 12 bases in between. The CDR3 is made up of 14 amino acids. As DNA, the CDR3 is TGTGCCAGCAGTTTCGGCGGGGGCAGTGAAAAACTGTTTTTT. It specifies CASSFGGGSEKLFF.

The chain uses TRBV29-1 and TRBJ2-7; D may be TRBD2 (7 bases). Trimming pared 6 bases from V and 7 bases from J, leaving 22 bases between. Germline CDR1 is SQVTM and CDR2 is ANQGSEA. The CDR3 extends over 14 amino acids. Here the CDR3 DNA reads TGCAGCGTAGTACACGGCTGGGGGGGCGGTGAGCAGTACTTC. It codes for CSVVHGWGGGEQYF.

The chain carries TRBV5-1 and TRBJ2-3, with D tentatively TRBD1 (5 bases). The CDR3 is made up of 14 amino acids. Germline V lookup: CDR1 SGHRS, CDR2 YFSETQ. Trimming removed 1 base from V and 2 bases from J, with 8 bases in between. CDR3: CASSLIGHTDTQYF. The CDR3 coding sequence is TGCGCCAGCAGCTTGATCGGACACACAGATACGCAGTATTTT.

The rearrangement joins TRBV10-2 to TRBJ1-1; unclear D gene. The germline gives CDR1 WSHSY, CDR2 SAAADI. The length of the CDR3 is 13 residues. V dropped 7 bases and J dropped 1 base, with 10 bases sitting between them. Here the CDR3 DNA reads TGCGCCAGCATGCAGTTAGGGAACACTGAAGCTTTCTTT. It is translated as CASMQLGNTEAFF.

V and J are TRBV4-2 and TRBJ1-2, with D uncertain. V was clipped by 4 bases and J by 2 bases, with 11 bases between them. CDR1 LGHNA and CDR2 YNFKEQ come from the germline V gene. This CDR3 has 14 amino acids. CDR3 amino acids: CASSPYGRNYGYTF. CDR3 DNA: TGTGCCAGCAGCCCCTATGGACGGAACTATGGCTACACCTTC.

The V gene is TRBV4-2, the J gene TRBJ1-1, with D possibly being TRBD1 (5 bases). Germline V CDR1 and CDR2: LGHNA, YNFKEQ. V shed 0 bases and J shed 4 bases, with 12 bases lying between them. The CDR3 is 15 residues long. The CDR3 bases are TGTGCCAGCAGCCAAGATCTGGCAGGGCTCACTGAAGCTTTCTTT. It yields the protein CASSQDLAGLTEAFF.

The chain carries TRBV9 and TRBJ2-2; D unclear. V lost 0 bases and J lost 4, with 13 bases in between. The CDR3 runs to 16 residues. Per the germline V gene, CDR1 is SGDLS and CDR2 is YYNGEE. CDR3 nucleotides: TGTGCCAGCAGCGTAGCGAGCTTAGCCTCCACCGGGGAGCTGTTTTTT. As protein: CASSVASLASTGELFF.